This is a list of T cell receptor beta chains from one sample in a study of T cell repertoires in urothelial bladder cancer. Data came from immunoSEQ multiplex PCR; TCRdb stores just in-frame clones and leaves some out. In the table there are 13,000 or so clones, 66% of which are singletons. The sequenced sample was tumor-infiltrating cells from bladder cancer. Receptors were obtained from a human donor with urothelial carcinoma. Both conserved end residues are part of each CDR3. Fields, in order: CDR3 DNA, CDR3 protein, J gene, D gene, V gene, clone size. A D gene is named only where the DNA matches it firmly. Not every row has a clone size; where given, it reads once, few, many or a size class.

TGTGCCAGCAGCTTAGTGGGGGGCAGGGGGTCCGAAGCTTTCTTT CASSLVGGRGSEAFF TRBJ1-1 TRBD1 TRBV7-9 -
TGTGCCAGCAGCTTAGCCGGGGCGGCTGGGGAAGCCTTCTTT CASSLAGAAGEAFF TRBJ1-1 - TRBV7-9 -
TGTGCCAGCAGCCCCTGGGGGGGTCGATACGAGCAGTACTTC CASSPWGGRYEQYF TRBJ2-7 TRBD2 TRBV5-6 -
TGTGCCAGCAGTGAAATTGGGGTGACCATATATTTT CASSEIGVTIYF TRBJ1-3 - TRBV6-1 -
TGTGCCAGCAGCCTAGGACAGGGGGCGGTTAACTATGGCTACACCTTC CASSLGQGAVNYGYTF TRBJ1-2 TRBD1 TRBV5-6 few
TGCGCCAGCAGACGGACTAGCGACTCCTACGAGCAGTACTTC CASRRTSDSYEQYF TRBJ2-7 TRBD2 TRBV4-1 -
TGTGCCAGCTCATCTGACAAGAACACTGAAGCTTTCTTT CASSSDKNTEAFF TRBJ1-1 - TRBV18 -
TGTGCCAGCATGGGCAGGGGCAATTCACCCCTCCACTTT CASMGRGNSPLHF TRBJ1-6 - TRBV6-1 -
TGTGCCAGCAGCTCCGACTACGGCGGTAATGAGCAGTTCTTC CASSSDYGGNEQFF TRBJ2-1 - TRBV7-3 -
TGCGCCAGCAGCCAGAGAGGGACGGCGCAAGAGACCCAGTACTTC CASSQRGTAQETQYF TRBJ2-5 - TRBV5-1 once